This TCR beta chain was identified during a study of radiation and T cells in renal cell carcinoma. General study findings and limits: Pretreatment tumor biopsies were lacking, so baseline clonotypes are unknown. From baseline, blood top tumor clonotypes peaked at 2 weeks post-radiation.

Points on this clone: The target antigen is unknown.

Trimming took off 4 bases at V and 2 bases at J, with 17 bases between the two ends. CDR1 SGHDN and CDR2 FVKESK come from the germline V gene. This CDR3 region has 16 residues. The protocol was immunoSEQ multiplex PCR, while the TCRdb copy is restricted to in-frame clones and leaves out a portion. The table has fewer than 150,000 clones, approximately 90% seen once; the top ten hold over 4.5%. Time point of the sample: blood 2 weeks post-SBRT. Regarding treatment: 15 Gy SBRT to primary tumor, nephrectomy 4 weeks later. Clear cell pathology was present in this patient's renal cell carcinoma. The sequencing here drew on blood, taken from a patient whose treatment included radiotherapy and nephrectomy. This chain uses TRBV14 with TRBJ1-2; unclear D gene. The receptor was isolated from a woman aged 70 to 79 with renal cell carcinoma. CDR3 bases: TGTGCCAGCAGCCTTCTAGGGTCTCCGGAAAACTATGGCTACACCTTC. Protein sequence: CASSLLGSPENYGYTF.